This section outlines one T cell receptor beta chain sequence together with its context. Data came from immunoSEQ multiplex PCR; TCRdb stores just in-frame clones and leaves some out. The profile shows 400,000 to 450,000 clones, approximately 92% of them singletons. The treatment here: approximately 18 received Ad26.COV2.S at low or high dose, single or two shots; a few received placebo; per-sample allocation not given. Sampling was done on day 63 after the first vaccine or placebo injection. This entry is derived from a study of Ad26.COV2.S vaccination and SARS-CoV-2 variants. Looking at the study overall: Enrollment placed the donor in the COV1001 Ad26.COV2.S trial arm.

The sequence was obtained from a person aged 18-60 years who received the Ad26.COV2.S COVID-19 vaccine or a placebo. The sample was peripheral blood, taken in a trial of Ad26.COV2.S vaccine versus placebo.

CDR3 sequence (DNA): TGTGCCAGCAGCCCAAGACAGGCCGGGGAGCTGTTTTTT. It codes for CASSPRQAGELFF. The chain uses TRBV11-2 and TRBJ2-2; a weak D match, TRBD1 (6 bases). Trimming took off 5 bases at V and 6 bases at J, with 10 bases between the two ends. Germline V lookup: CDR1 SGHAT, CDR2 FQNNGV. There are 13 residues in the CDR3.